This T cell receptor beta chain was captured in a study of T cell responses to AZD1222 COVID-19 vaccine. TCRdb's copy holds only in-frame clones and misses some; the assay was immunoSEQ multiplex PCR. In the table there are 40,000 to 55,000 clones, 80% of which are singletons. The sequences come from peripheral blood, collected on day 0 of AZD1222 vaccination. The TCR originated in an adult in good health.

The CDR3 protein is CASSRLQGESSYEQYF. Here the CDR3 DNA reads TGTGCCAGCAGCCGACTACAGGGGGAAAGCTCCTACGAGCAGTACTTC. V and J are TRBV7-6 and TRBJ2-7, with 8 bases identical to TRBD1. The CDR3 has 16 amino acids. Trimming at V came to 5 bases and at J to 0 bases, leaving 9 bases not matched to a gene. Germline V CDR1 and CDR2: SGHVS, FNYEAQ.